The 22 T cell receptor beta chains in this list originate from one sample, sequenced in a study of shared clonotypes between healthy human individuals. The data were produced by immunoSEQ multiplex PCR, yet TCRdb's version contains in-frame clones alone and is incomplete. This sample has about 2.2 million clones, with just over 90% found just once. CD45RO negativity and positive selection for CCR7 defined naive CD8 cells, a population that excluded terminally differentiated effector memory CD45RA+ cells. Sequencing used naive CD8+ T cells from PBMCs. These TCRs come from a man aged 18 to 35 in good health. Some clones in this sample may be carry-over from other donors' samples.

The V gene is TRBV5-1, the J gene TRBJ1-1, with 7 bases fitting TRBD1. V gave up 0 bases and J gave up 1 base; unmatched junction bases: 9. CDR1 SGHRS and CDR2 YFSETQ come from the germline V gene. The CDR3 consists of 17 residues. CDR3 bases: TGCGCCAGCAGCTTGGCGGCAGGGGGGATCGGGAACACTGAAGCTTTCTTT. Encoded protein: CASSLAAGGIGNTEAFF.

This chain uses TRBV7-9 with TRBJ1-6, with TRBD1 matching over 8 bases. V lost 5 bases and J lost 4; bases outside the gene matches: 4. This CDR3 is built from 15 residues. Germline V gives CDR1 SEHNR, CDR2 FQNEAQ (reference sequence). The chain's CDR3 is CASSPDRGYNSPLHF. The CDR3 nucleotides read TGTGCCAGCAGCCCCGACAGGGGTTATAATTCACCCCTCCACTTT.

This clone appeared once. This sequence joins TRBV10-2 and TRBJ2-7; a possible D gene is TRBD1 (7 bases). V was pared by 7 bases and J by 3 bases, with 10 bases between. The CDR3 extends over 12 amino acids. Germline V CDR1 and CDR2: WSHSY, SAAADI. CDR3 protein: CASTGGSYEQYF. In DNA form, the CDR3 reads TGCGCCAGCACAGGGGGGAGCTACGAGCAGTACTTC.

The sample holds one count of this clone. The CDR3 protein is CASSEQGAVDGYTF. CDR3 sequence (DNA): TGTGCCAGCAGCGAACAGGGGGCTGTCGATGGCTACACCTTC. The V and J genes are TRBV9 and TRBJ1-2, with 9 bases fitting TRBD1. Trimming at V came to 3 bases and at J to 6 bases, leaving 6 bases not matched to a gene. The CDR3 is 14 amino acids. Germline CDR1 SGDLS, CDR2 YYNGEE.

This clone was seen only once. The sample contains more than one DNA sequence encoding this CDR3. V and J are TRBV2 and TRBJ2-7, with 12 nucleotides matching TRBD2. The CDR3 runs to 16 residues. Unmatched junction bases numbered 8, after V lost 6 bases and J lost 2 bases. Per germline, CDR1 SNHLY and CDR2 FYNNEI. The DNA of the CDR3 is TGTGCCAGCAGCCAACGGCTAGCGGGAGGGCCCTACGAGCAGTACTTC. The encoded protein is CASSQRLAGGPYEQYF.

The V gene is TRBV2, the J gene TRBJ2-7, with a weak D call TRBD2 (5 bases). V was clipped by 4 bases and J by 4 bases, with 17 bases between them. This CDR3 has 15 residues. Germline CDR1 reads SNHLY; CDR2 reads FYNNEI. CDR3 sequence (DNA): TGTGCCAGCAGTGCCGGGAACCTACCCCCGTACGAGCAGTACTTC. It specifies CASSAGNLPPYEQYF.

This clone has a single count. CDR3 coding DNA: TGTGCCAGCACCCTTAATTCGGAGACCGGGGAGCTGTTTTTT. It encodes CASTLNSETGELFF. V usage is TRBV11-3 and J usage is TRBJ2-2; D remains unclear. The CDR3 is 14 residues long. Germline CDR1 SGHNT, CDR2 YENEEA. Trimming cost V 7 bases and J 5 bases, with 14 bases left between them.

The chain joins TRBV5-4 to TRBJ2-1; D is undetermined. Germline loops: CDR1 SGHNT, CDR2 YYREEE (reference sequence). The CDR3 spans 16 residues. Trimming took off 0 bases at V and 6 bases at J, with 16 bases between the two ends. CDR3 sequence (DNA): TGTGCCAGCAGCTTGGCCGCACATAGGGTAGGCAATGAGCAGTTCTTC. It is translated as CASSLAAHRVGNEQFF.

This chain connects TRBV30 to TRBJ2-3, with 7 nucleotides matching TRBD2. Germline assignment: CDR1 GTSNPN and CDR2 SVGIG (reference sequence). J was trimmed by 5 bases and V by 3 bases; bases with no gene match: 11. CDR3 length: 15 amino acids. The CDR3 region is CAWRSGREHVDTQYF. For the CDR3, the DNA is TGTGCCTGGAGATCGGGGCGGGAGCACGTAGATACGCAGTATTTT. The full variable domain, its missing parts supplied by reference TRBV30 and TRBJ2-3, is SQTIHQWPATLVQPVGSPLSLECTVEGTSNPNLYWYRQAAGRGLQLLFYSVGIGQISSEVPQNLSASRPQDRQFILSSKKLLLSDSGFYLCAWRSGREHVDTQYFGPGTRLTVL.

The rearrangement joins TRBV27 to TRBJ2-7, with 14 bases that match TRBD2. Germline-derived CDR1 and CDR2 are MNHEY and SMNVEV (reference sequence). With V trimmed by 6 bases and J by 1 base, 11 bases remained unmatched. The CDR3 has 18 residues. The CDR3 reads CASRPIGTSGSRSYEQYF. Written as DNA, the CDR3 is TGTGCCAGCAGACCGATTGGGACTAGCGGGAGTAGGTCCTACGAGCAGTACTTC.

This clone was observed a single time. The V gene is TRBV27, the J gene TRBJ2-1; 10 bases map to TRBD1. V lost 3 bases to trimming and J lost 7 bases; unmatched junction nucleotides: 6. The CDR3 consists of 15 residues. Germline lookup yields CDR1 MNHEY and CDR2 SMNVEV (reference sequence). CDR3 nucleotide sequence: TGTGCCAGCAGTTTTACCGGGACAGGGGTAAATGAGCAGTTCTTC. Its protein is CASSFTGTGVNEQFF.

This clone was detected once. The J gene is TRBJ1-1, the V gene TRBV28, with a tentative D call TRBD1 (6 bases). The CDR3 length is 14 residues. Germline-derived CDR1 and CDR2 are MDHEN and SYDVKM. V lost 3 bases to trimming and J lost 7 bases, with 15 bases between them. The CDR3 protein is CASSFVGGAGEAFF. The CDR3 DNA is TGTGCCAGCAGTTTTGTGGGGGGCGCGGGTGAAGCTTTCTTT.

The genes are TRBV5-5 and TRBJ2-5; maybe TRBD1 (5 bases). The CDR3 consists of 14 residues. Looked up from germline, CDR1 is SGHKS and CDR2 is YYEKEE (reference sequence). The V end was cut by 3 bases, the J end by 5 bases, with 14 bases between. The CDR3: CASSSEGRAETQYF. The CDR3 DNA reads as TGTGCCAGCAGCTCGGAAGGCAGGGCCGAGACCCAGTACTTC.

The CDR3 region is CASSLDREEVTQYF. CDR3 DNA: TGTGCCAGCAGTTTGGACAGGGAGGAAGTGACCCAGTACTTC. This chain joins TRBV28 and TRBJ2-5; TRBD1 aligns across 8 bases. The CDR3 runs to 14 residues. Germline CDR1 reads MDHEN; CDR2 reads SYDVKM. Losses at the gene ends were 3 bases for V and 7 bases for J; bases not matched to a gene: 7.

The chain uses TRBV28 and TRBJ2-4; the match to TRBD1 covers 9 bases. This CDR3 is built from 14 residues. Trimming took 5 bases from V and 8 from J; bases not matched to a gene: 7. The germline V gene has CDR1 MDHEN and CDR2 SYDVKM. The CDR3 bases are TGTGCCAGCAGTCACAGGGGGCGTTTGGACATTCAGTACTTC. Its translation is CASSHRGRLDIQYF.

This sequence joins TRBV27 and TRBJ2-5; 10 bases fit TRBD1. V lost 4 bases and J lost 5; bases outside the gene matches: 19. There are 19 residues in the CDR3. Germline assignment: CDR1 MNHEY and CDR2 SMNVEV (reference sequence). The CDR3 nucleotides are TGTGCCAGCAGTTCCCCCCCGGGACAGGGGACCTTGGGGTGGGAGACCCAGTACTTC. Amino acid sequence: CASSSPPGQGTLGWETQYF.

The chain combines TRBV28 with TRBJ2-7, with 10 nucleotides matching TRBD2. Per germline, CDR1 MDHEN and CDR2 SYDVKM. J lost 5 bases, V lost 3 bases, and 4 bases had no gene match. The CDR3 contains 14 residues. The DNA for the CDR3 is TGTGCCAGCAGTTTCATTGGGACTAGCGACGAGCAGTACTTC. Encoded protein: CASSFIGTSDEQYF.

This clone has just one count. CDR3 DNA sequence: TGTGCCATCAGCCGCCTTCCGCTAGCGGGCACCGGGGAGCTGTTTTTT. Protein: CAISRLPLAGTGELFF. The genes are TRBV10-3 and TRBJ2-2, with 8 bases lining up with TRBD2. Germline assignment: CDR1 ENHRY and CDR2 SYGVKD. V lost 6 bases, J lost 4 bases, and 10 bases stayed unmatched. The CDR3 is made up of 16 amino acids.

As DNA, the CDR3 is TGTGCCAGCAGCCGAAAGGGGGTATACACTGAAGCTTTCTTT. Its translation is CASSRKGVYTEAFF. This chain joins TRBV14 and TRBJ1-1; D may be TRBD1 (6 bases). CDR1 is SGHDN and CDR2 is FVKESK in the germline V gene. CDR3 length: 14 residues. Trimming took off 4 bases at V and 3 bases at J, with 12 bases between the two ends.

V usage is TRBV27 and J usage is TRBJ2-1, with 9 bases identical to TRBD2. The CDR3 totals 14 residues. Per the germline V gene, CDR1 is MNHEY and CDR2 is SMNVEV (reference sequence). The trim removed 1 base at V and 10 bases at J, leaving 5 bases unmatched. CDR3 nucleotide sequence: TGTGCCAGCAGTTTATTGGGACTAGCTCCAGAGCAGTTCTTC. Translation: CASSLLGLAPEQFF.

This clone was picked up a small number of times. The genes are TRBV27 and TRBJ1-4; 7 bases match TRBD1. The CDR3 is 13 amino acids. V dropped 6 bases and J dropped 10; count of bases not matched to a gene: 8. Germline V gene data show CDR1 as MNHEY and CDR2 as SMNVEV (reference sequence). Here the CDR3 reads CASRPRQGGKLFF. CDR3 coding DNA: TGTGCCAGCAGGCCTCGACAGGGAGGAAAACTGTTTTTT.

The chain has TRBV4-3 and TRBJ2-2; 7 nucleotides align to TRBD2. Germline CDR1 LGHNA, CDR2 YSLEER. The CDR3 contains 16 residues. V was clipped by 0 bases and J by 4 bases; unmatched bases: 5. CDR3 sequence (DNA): TGCGCCAGCAGCCAAGAGGCGGGAGAGGGCACCGGGGAGCTGTTTTTT. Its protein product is CASSQEAGEGTGELFF.